This record concerns one TCR beta chain sequence. Its antigen remains unknown. The data stem from a study of CD8+CD57+ T cells in acquired aplastic anemia. TCR beta VDJ and CDR3 profiles were obtained from a genomic DNA template. TCRdb itself ran the reads through MiXCR, one entry per CDR3 protein. This table has some 210,000 distinct CDR3 sequences, around 60% appearing once. Study-level results: Patients and healthy controls showed no significant CD8+ Simpson's diversity difference. Between patients and controls, 25 to 30 CD8+ CDR3 sequences were found in common.

The TCR was taken from a human donor in good health. Sequenced sample: sorted CD4+, CD8+, or CD8+CD57+ T cells (not recorded which) from PBMCs.

The CDR3 DNA reads as TGCGCCAGCAGCCAAGAACTGCGGACAGGGAGGGCAGATACGCAGTATTTT. Translating it yields CASSQELRTGRADTQYF. The rearrangement uses TRBV4-1 and TRBJ2-3, with D perhaps matching TRBD1 (8 bases). The CDR3 runs 17 residues. The V and J ends lost 0 bases and 4 bases respectively, with 17 bases between them. The germline V gene has CDR1 MGHRA and CDR2 YSYEKL.